These 25 T cell receptor beta chains originate from one sample sequenced in a study of T-cell memory formation after mild COVID-19. Using its own MiXCR run on the 5' RACE reads, TCRdb lists one record per CDR3 protein. The table shows about 49,000 distinct CDR3 sequences, with about 28% occurring only once. The sample consisted of PBMCs or a T cell subset sorted from them (not recorded which). These receptors were taken from a man younger than 35 who had mild COVID-19 (a few samples of this study predate the infection). Cell type and time point are not known.

This rearrangement joins TRBV28 to TRBJ2-5; D not resolved. CDR3 length: 12 amino acids. The germline V and J ends were trimmed by 5 bases and 4 bases, with 8 bases remaining between them. The germline V gene encodes CDR1 MDHEN and CDR2 SYDVKM. The DNA of the CDR3 is TGTGCCAGCAGTCTACCAGGAGAGACCCAGTACTTC. It yields the protein CASSLPGETQYF.

The chain recombines TRBV5-1 with TRBJ2-1; 8 bases are a match to TRBD1. The V gene's germline CDR1 is SGHRS and CDR2 YFSETQ. The CDR3 loop spans 13 amino acids. V shed 4 bases, J shed 5 bases, and the junction held 2 bases outside the gene matches. CDR3 region: CASSDRGHNEQFF. The CDR3 DNA is TGCGCCAGCAGCGACAGGGGTCACAATGAGCAGTTCTTC.

V and J are TRBV6-5 and TRBJ2-5, with D possibly matching TRBD1 (6 bases). This CDR3 is 15 amino acids long. With 0 bases removed from V and 2 bases from J, the gap between germline ends came to 10 bases. Germline V gives CDR1 MNHEY, CDR2 SVGAGI. The CDR3 spells CASSYSRGYQETQYF. The CDR3 DNA is TGTGCCAGCAGTTACTCCAGGGGTTATCAAGAGACCCAGTACTTC.

This clonotype was detected a few times. The gene calls are TRBV29-1 and TRBJ2-5; TRBD2 is a possible D gene (7 bases). V was cut by 8 bases and J by 13 bases, with 14 bases left in between. The CDR3 length is 9 residues. Germline V lookup: CDR1 SQVTM, CDR2 ANQGSEA. CDR3 protein: CSCPGGLYF. The CDR3 nucleotides read TGCAGCTGCCCGGGGGGCTTGTACTTC.

This clonotype turned up a few times. The gene calls are TRBV12-3 or TRBV12-4 and TRBJ1-1, with 7 bases fitting TRBD1. The J segment lost 1 base and the V segment lost 5 bases, leaving 10 bases of the junction unmatched. This CDR3 comprises 16 residues. The CDR3 reads CASSNEGAVGNTEAFF. For the CDR3, the DNA is TGTGCCAGCAGTAACGAGGGGGCCGTGGGGAACACTGAAGCTTTCTTT.

The chain employs TRBV6-2 or TRBV6-3 and TRBJ2-5, with TRBD2 as a possible D gene (5 bases). The V and J ends lost 6 bases and 7 bases respectively, with 12 bases between them. Germline lookup yields CDR1 MNHEY and CDR2 SVGEGT. CDR3 length: 12 amino acids. The CDR3: CASSDLALTQYF. The CDR3, as DNA: TGTGCCAGCAGCGACCTAGCTCTGACCCAGTACTTC.

On this clonotype itself: A read error may account for a junction end that differs from germline. The chain employs TRBV4-3 and TRBJ2-4; D gene unclear. CDR1 and CDR2 from the germline V gene are LGHNA and YSLEER. The CDR3 runs to 18 residues. CDR3 amino acids: CASSQDDGAGRAKHIQYF. CDR3 bases: TGCGCCAGCAGCCAAGATGACGGAGCAGGACGAGCCAAACACATTCAGTACTTC.

This clonotype was detected only a few times. The CDR3 DNA sequence: TGTGCCAGCTGGCCTAGCGGGGTCACAGATACGCAGTATTTT. Its translation: CASWPSGVTDTQYF. The chain uses TRBV7-8 and TRBJ2-3; TRBD2 matches at 9 bases. The CDR3 is made up of 14 amino acids. After removal of 8 bases from V and 2 bases from J, the junction contained 5 bases not matched to a gene. In germline, CDR1 is SGHVS, CDR2 FQNEAQ. The full variable domain, rest sourced from reference TRBV7-8 and TRBJ2-3, is GAGVSQSPRYKVAKRGQDVALRCDPISGHVSLFWYQQALGQGPEFLTYFQNEAQLDKSGLPSDRFFAERPEGSVSTLKIQRTQQEDSAVYLCASWPSGVTDTQYFGPGTRLTVL.

This clonotype was picked up a small number of times. J is TRBJ2-1 and V is TRBV12-3 or TRBV12-4; the D gene could be TRBD1 or TRBD2 (5 bases each). The CDR3 length is 14 residues. Between the trimmed V and J ends, which lost 5 bases and 5 bases, there was a span of 13 bases. Here the CDR3 DNA reads TGTGCCAGCAGTCCCGGGGCGAGGGACAATGAGCAGTTCTTC. Amino acids: CASSPGARDNEQFF.

The V call is TRBV4-3, the J call TRBJ2-3, with a weak D call TRBD1 (5 bases). V dropped 1 base and J dropped 0 bases, with 14 bases sitting between them. The CDR3 covers 17 residues. Looked up from germline, CDR1 is LGHNA and CDR2 is YSLEER. As DNA, the CDR3 is TGCGCCAGCAGCCAAGCGCCTGACAGTTCTAGCACAGATACGCAGTATTTT. It yields the protein CASSQAPDSSSTDTQYF.

This chain connects TRBV7-8 to TRBJ2-3; TRBD2 matches at 10 bases. Germline V gene data show CDR1 as SGHVS and CDR2 as FQNEAQ. The length of the CDR3 is 16 residues. J was trimmed by 2 bases and V by 4 bases; bases with no gene match: 6. The CDR3 region has the DNA TGTGCCAGCAGCTCGAGCGGGGGGGGGATCACAGATACGCAGTATTTT. Protein sequence: CASSSSGGGITDTQYF.

The chain uses TRBV6-5 and TRBJ1-2, with 9 bases identical to TRBD1. V shed 8 bases, J shed 3 bases, and the junction held 1 base outside the gene matches. CDR1 and CDR2 (germline): MNHEY, SVGAGI. CDR3 length equals 12 residues. The DNA for the CDR3 is TGTGCCAGCCGACAGGGGGACTATGGCTACACCTTC. As protein: CASRQGDYGYTF.

This chain connects TRBV6-5 to TRBJ1-2; the D gene is possibly TRBD1 (5 bases). Germline CDR1 is MNHEY and CDR2 is SVGAGI. This CDR3 region has 12 residues. The ends were cut back, 5 bases at V and 6 bases at J, with 10 bases in the middle. The CDR3 nucleotides are TGTGCCAGCAGTGCAGGGATCGATGGCTACACCTTC. Amino acids: CASSAGIDGYTF.

The chain links TRBV7-9 to TRBJ2-7, with TRBD2 as a possible D gene (5 bases). Looked up from germline, CDR1 is SEHNR and CDR2 is FQNEAQ (reference sequence). The V end lost 6 bases, the J end lost 5 bases, and 14 bases lay between the germline ends. This CDR3 contains 13 residues. CDR3 region: CASSARVGDEQYF. Here the CDR3 DNA reads TGTGCCAGCAGTGCGAGGGTAGGAGACGAGCAGTACTTC.

This sequence joins TRBV6-4 and TRBJ2-1, with 8 bases matching TRBD2. Losses at the gene ends were 6 bases for V and 1 base for J; bases not matched to a gene: 5. There are 15 residues in the CDR3. The germline gives CDR1 MRHNA, CDR2 SNTAGT. The DNA for the CDR3 is TGTGCCAGCAGGGCAGGGACTAGTTCCTACAATGAGCAGTTCTTC. Translating gives CASRAGTSSYNEQFF.

The table lists this clonotype with a few counts. This chain uses TRBV5-6 with TRBJ2-7, with 7 bases that match TRBD1. Trimming at V came to 8 bases and at J to 2 bases, leaving 7 bases not matched to a gene. Germline V gene sequence: CDR1 SGHDT, CDR2 YYEEEE. The CDR3 spans 13 residues. The CDR3 loop is CASHRDRPYEQYF. In DNA form, the CDR3 reads TGTGCCAGTCACCGGGACAGACCCTACGAGCAGTACTTC.

The chain carries TRBV5-1 and TRBJ2-6; a possible D gene is TRBD2 (6 bases). Trimming took off 7 bases at V and 0 bases at J, with 11 bases between the two ends. This CDR3 contains 15 residues. CDR1 and CDR2 (germline): SGHRS, YFSETQ. CDR3 nucleotide sequence: TGCGCCAGCCGCGCGGGGAACTCTGGGGCCAACGTCCTGACTTTC. This codes for CASRAGNSGANVLTF.

The V call is TRBV7-9, the J call TRBJ1-5; perhaps TRBD1 as D (6 bases). Per germline, CDR1 SEHNR and CDR2 FQNEAQ (reference sequence). The CDR3 runs to 14 residues. V lost 5 bases and J lost 2, with 10 bases in between. The CDR3 DNA is TGTGCCAGCAGCCGGGACAATGGCAATCAGCCCCAGCATTTT. It translates to CASSRDNGNQPQHF.

This clonotype was seen a handful of times. V and J are TRBV7-2 and TRBJ2-3; a possible D gene is TRBD1 (5 bases). Germline-derived CDR1 and CDR2 are SGHTA and FQGNSA. The CDR3 is 15 amino acids. Trimming removed 0 bases at V and 1 base at J, with 8 bases between. Here the CDR3 reads CASSLAGHGTDTQYF. The CDR3 region has the DNA TGTGCCAGCAGCTTAGCGGGGCACGGCACAGATACGCAGTATTTT.

This clonotype was detected ten times or more. The chain uses TRBV2 and TRBJ2-3; 8 bases agree with TRBD1. The CDR3 loop spans 15 amino acids. The trim removed 7 bases at V and 5 bases at J, leaving 11 bases unmatched. The germline gives CDR1 SNHLY, CDR2 FYNNEI. CDR3 in amino acids: CASTELGQGVDTQYF. The CDR3 DNA reads TGTGCCAGCACCGAACTTGGACAGGGCGTAGATACGCAGTATTTT. The whole variable domain, filled in from reference TRBV2 and TRBJ2-3, reads EPEVTQTPSHQVTQMGQEVILRCVPISNHLYFYWYRQILGQKVEFLVSFYNNEISEKSEIFDDQFSVERPDGSNFTLKIRSTKLEDSAMYFCASTELGQGVDTQYFGPGTRLTVL.

This clonotype was found a few times. The chain recombines TRBV20-1 with TRBJ2-5; 8 positions agree with TRBD1. Germline assignment: CDR1 DFQATT and CDR2 SNEGSKA (reference sequence). The CDR3 is 14 residues long. The junction had 6 bases not matched to a gene; V was cut back by 6 bases and J by 0 bases. The CDR3 here is CSAPGQEYQETQYF. CDR3 nucleotide sequence: TGCAGTGCCCCGGGACAGGAGTACCAAGAGACCCAGTACTTC.

The genes are TRBV7-2 and TRBJ2-7; D possibly corresponds to TRBD1 (6 bases). Germline loops: CDR1 SGHTA, CDR2 FQGNSA. This CDR3 has 14 residues. Between the trimmed V and J ends, which lost 4 bases and 4 bases, there was a span of 14 bases. CDR3 in amino acids: CASSWGAGAYEQYF. The CDR3, as DNA: TGTGCCAGCAGCTGGGGAGCAGGGGCGTACGAGCAGTACTTC.

The rearrangement uses TRBV6-5 and TRBJ1-1; D unclear. This CDR3 has 11 amino acids. Germline CDR1 MNHEY, CDR2 SVGAGI. V lost 5 bases, J lost 4 bases, and 5 bases lay in between. The CDR3 DNA reads as TGTGCCAGCAGTCGAGGCACTGAAGCTTTCTTT. Its translation is CASSRGTEAFF.

There are a few counts of this clonotype. The V gene is TRBV29-1, the J gene TRBJ2-2, with 7 bases matching TRBD2. V lost 4 bases and J lost 7; bases outside the gene matches: 9. The CDR3 has 14 residues. Germline assignment: CDR1 SQVTM and CDR2 ANQGSEA. The CDR3 coding sequence is TGCAGCGTTGGAGTCCTGGGGAGGGGCGGGGAGCTGTTTTTT. Translation gives CSVGVLGRGGELFF.

This clonotype was recorded a few times. The chain couples TRBV7-2 to TRBJ2-5, with TRBD2 identical over 11 bases. There are 16 residues in the CDR3. V was clipped by 1 base and J by 3 bases; unmatched bases: 4. Germline V CDR1 and CDR2: SGHTA, FQGNSA. The CDR3 loop is CASSLDSGGAEETQYF. DNA for the CDR3: TGTGCCAGCAGCTTAGATAGCGGGGGGGCCGAAGAGACCCAGTACTTC.